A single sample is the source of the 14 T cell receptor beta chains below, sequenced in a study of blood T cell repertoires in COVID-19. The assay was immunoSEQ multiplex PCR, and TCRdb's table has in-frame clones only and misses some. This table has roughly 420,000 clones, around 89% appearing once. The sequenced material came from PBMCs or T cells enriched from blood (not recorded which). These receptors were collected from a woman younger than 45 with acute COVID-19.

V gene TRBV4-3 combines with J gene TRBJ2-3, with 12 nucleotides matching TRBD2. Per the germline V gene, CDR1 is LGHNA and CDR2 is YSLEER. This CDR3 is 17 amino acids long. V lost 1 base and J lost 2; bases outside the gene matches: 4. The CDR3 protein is CASSQAGLAGYTDTQYF. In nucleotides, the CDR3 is TGCGCCAGCAGCCAAGCCGGACTAGCGGGGTACACAGATACGCAGTATTTT.

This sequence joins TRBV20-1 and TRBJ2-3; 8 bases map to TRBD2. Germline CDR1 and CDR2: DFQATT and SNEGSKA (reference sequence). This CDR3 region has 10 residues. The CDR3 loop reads CSGGVDTQYF. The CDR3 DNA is TGCAGCGGGGGGGTGGATACGCAGTATTTT.

CDR3 nucleotides: TGTGCCAGCAGCTTGGGATCGAAGACAGACACCATATATTTT. This translates into CASSLGSKTDTIYF. J is TRBJ1-3 and V is TRBV5-4, with D tentatively TRBD1 (5 bases). The CDR3 runs 14 residues. V was cut by 0 bases and J by 8 bases, with 12 bases left in between. The V gene's germline CDR1 is SGHNT and CDR2 YYREEE (reference sequence).

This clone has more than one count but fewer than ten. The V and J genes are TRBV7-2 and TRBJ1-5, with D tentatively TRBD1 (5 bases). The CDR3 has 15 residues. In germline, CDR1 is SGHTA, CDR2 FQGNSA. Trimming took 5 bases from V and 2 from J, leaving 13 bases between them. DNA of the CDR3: TGTGCCAGCAGCCTCGGACACGTGGGCAATCAGCCCCAGCATTTT. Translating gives CASSLGHVGNQPQHF.

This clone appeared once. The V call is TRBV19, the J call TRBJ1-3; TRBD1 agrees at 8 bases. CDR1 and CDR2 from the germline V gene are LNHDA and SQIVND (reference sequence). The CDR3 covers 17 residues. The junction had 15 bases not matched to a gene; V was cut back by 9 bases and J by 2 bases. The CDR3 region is CASSRLLDRAPGNTIYF. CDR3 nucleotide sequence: TGTGCCAGCAGTCGTCTTCTGGACAGGGCTCCTGGAAACACCATATATTTT.

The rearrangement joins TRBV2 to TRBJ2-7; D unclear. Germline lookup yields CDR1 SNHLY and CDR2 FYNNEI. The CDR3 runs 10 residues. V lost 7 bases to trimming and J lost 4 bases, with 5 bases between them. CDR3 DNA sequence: TGTGCCAGCACAGGTTACGAGCAGTACTTC. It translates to CASTGYEQYF.

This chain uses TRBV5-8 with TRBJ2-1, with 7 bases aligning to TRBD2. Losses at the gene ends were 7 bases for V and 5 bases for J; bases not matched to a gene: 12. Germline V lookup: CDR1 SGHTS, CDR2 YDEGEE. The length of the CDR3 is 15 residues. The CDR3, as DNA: TGTGCCAGCGATGTGGGGACTATACATAACAATGAGCAGTTCTTC. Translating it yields CASDVGTIHNNEQFF.

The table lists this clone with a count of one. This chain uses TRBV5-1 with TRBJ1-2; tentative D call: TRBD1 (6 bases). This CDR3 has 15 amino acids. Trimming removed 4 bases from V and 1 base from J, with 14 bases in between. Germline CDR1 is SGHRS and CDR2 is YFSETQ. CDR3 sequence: CASSLGTPINYGYTF. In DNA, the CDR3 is TGCGCCAGCAGCCTCGGGACACCGATTAACTATGGCTACACCTTC.

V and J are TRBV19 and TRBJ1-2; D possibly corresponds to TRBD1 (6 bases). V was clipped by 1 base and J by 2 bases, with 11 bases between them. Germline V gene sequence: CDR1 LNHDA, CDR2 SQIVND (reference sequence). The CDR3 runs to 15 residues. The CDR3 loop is CASSIAGGENYGYTF. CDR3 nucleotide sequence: TGTGCCAGTAGTATAGCGGGGGGCGAAAACTATGGCTACACCTTC.

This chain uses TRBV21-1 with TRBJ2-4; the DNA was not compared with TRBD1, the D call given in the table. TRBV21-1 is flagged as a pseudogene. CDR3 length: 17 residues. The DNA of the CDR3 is TGTGCCAGCAGCAAAGAGAATACCCCAGGAGCCAAAAACATTCAGTACTTC. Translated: CASSKENTPGAKNIQYF.

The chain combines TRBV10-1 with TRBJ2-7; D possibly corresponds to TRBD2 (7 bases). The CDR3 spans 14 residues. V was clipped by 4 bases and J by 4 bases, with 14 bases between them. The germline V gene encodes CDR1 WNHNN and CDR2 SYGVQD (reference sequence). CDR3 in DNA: TGCGCCAGCAGTGCGGGGGGCCTCCAATACGAGCAGTACTTC. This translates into CASSAGGLQYEQYF.

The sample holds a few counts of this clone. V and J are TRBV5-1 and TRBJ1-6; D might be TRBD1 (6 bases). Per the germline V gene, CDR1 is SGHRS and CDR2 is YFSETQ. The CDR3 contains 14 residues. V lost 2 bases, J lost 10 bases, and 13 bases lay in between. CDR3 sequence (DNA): TGCGCCAGCAGCTTTGCGGGGGGCGGATCACCCCTCCACTTT. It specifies CASSFAGGGSPLHF.

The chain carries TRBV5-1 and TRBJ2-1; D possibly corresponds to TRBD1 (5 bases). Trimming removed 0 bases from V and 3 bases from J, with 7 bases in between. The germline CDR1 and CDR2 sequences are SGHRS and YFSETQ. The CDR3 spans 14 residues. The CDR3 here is CASSLGQLYNEQFF. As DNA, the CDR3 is TGCGCCAGCAGCTTGGGACAGCTCTACAATGAGCAGTTCTTC.

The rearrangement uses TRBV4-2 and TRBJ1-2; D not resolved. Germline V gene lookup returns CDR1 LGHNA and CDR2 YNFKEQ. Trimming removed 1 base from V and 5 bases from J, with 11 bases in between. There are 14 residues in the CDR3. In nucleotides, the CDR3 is TGTGCCAGCAGCCAAGGGGCGGGGAAATATGGCTACACCTTC. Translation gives CASSQGAGKYGYTF.